This TCR beta chain was observed in a study of T cell responses to AZD1222 COVID-19 vaccine. The V segment lost 0 bases and the J segment 8 bases; nucleotides outside the gene matches: 5. CDR1 MGHRA and CDR2 YSYEKL come from the germline V gene. This CDR3 region has 15 residues. The repertoire was sequenced with immunoSEQ multiplex PCR; TCRdb's copy has only in-frame clones and lacks some. The table has about 130,000 clones, 80% to 90% seen once. On this clone: Its target is unknown.

Points from the study as a whole: Repertoire sampling was restricted to post-peak T cell response timepoints. Unmutated variant regions are reportedly the target of nearly half of TCRs that are spike-specific. Two AZD1222 administrations were followed by greater Spike-specific TCR breadth and depth. A mostly white British donor set with more females was recruited, and clonal diversity was possibly underestimated.

This chain joins TRBV4-1 and TRBJ2-2; 8 bases map to TRBD2. Here the sequenced sample was peripheral blood, taken on day 0 of AZD1222 vaccination. The receptor was derived from an adult in good health. CDR3 sequence: CASSQEAGGSGELFF. For the CDR3, the DNA is TGCGCCAGCAGCCAAGAGGCGGGAGGCTCTGGGGAGCTGTTTTTT.